These 28 T cell receptor beta chains came from one sample sequenced in a study of shared clonotypes between healthy human individuals. Only in-frame clones appear in the TCRdb table, and some are missing; sequencing was by immunoSEQ multiplex PCR. The sample includes hundreds of thousands of clones, 97% seen only once; the top ten take less than 0.065%. The sequenced sample was naive CD4+ T cells sorted from blood. Subset reported: CD45RA+ positively selected. The receptors shown here come from a woman aged 25 to 39 in good health.

Details on this clone: In the same sample, other DNA sequences code for this CDR3. The CDR3 spells CASSMGWAGQGYQPQHF. As DNA, the CDR3 is TGTGCCAGTAGTATGGGATGGGCGGGGCAGGGGTATCAGCCCCAGCATTTT. The chain uses TRBV19 and TRBJ1-5; maybe TRBD1 (6 bases). V was clipped by 3 bases and J by 5 bases, with 20 bases between them. There are 17 residues in the CDR3. Germline assignment: CDR1 LNHDA and CDR2 SQIVND (reference sequence).

This chain joins TRBV7-6 and TRBJ2-2, with 8 bases lining up with TRBD1. The CDR3 loop spans 16 amino acids. J gave up 1 base and V 3 bases, and 4 bases lay outside the gene matches. Germline CDR1 is SGHVS and CDR2 is FNYEAQ. The CDR3 region has the DNA TGTGCCAGCAGCTTTGGAGGGACAGGGAACACCGGGGAGCTGTTTTTT. Translating it yields CASSFGGTGNTGELFF.

The J gene is TRBJ2-1, the V gene TRBV28, with D possibly matching TRBD2 (5 bases). Germline V CDR1 and CDR2: MDHEN, SYDVKM. There are 18 residues in the CDR3. Trimming cost V 6 bases and J 2 bases, with 23 bases left between them. Here the CDR3 reads CASRSVTSSTRPYNEQFF. For the CDR3, the DNA is TGTGCCAGCAGGTCCGTAACCTCTAGCACCCGGCCCTACAATGAGCAGTTCTTC.

In this sample, this clone turned up once. V is TRBV6-1 and J is TRBJ1-5; D is uncertain. Germline lookup yields CDR1 MNHNS and CDR2 SASEGT. This CDR3 is built from 11 residues. Here the CDR3 reads CAVRKNQPQHF. The CDR3 DNA reads as TGTGCTGTTCGGAAGAATCAGCCCCAGCATTTT.

The J gene is TRBJ2-5, the V gene TRBV5-1, with TRBD2 as a possible D gene (5 bases). This CDR3 has 13 residues. V was clipped by 4 bases and J by 5 bases, with 12 bases between them. Per the germline V gene, CDR1 is SGHRS and CDR2 is YFSETQ. This chain's CDR3 is CASSLGEWETQYF. CDR3 nucleotides: TGCGCCAGCAGCCTCGGGGAATGGGAGACCCAGTACTTC. Based on the CDR3 plus reference TRBV5-1 and TRBJ2-5, the full variable domain is KAGVTQTPRYLIKTRGQQVTLSCSPISGHRSVSWYQQTPGQGLQFLFEYFSETQRNKGNFPGRFSGRQFSNSRSEMNVSTLELGDSALYLCASSLGEWETQYFGPGTRLLVL.

CDR3 in amino acids: CASSLVYGELFF. In DNA form, the CDR3 reads TGCGCCAGCAGCTTGGTGTACGGGGAGCTGTTTTTT. The chain couples TRBV5-1 to TRBJ2-2; D gene uncertain. The V gene's germline CDR1 is SGHRS and CDR2 YFSETQ. Trimming left V 0 bases short and J 7 bases short, with 4 bases between. The CDR3 has 12 residues. The whole variable domain, remainder taken from reference TRBV5-1 and TRBJ2-2, is KAGVTQTPRYLIKTRGQQVTLSCSPISGHRSVSWYQQTPGQGLQFLFEYFSETQRNKGNFPGRFSGRQFSNSRSEMNVSTLELGDSALYLCASSLVYGELFFGEGSRLTVL.

As for this clone: Other DNA sequences in this specimen translate into the identical CDR3. The chain has TRBV18 and TRBJ2-2; D not certain. Germline-derived CDR1 and CDR2 are KGHSH and LQKENI. With 3 bases removed from V and 1 base from J, the gap between germline ends came to 6 bases. This CDR3 region has 14 residues. CDR3 in amino acids: CASSPPGNTGELFF. The CDR3 DNA reads TGTGCCAGCTCACCGCCCGGGAACACCGGGGAGCTGTTTTTT.

The rearrangement links TRBV5-1 to TRBJ2-2; the D gene is possibly TRBD1 (7 bases). The germline V and J ends were trimmed by 3 bases and 1 base, with 16 bases remaining between them. Germline V lookup: CDR1 SGHRS, CDR2 YFSETQ. This CDR3 has 17 residues. CDR3 in amino acids: CASSWTNRGRNTGELFF. The CDR3 nucleotides read TGCGCCAGCAGCTGGACTAACAGGGGAAGGAACACCGGGGAGCTGTTTTTT.

CDR3 nucleotide sequence: TGTGCCAGCAGTGAAGAACGGGCTGCTGGAAACACCATATATTTT. Translation gives CASSEERAAGNTIYF. The genes are TRBV2 and TRBJ1-3; D ambiguous. Trimming removed 1 base at V and 2 bases at J, with 9 bases between. The CDR3 length is 15 residues. Germline-derived CDR1 and CDR2 are SNHLY and FYNNEI. The complete variable domain, with remaining parts taken from reference TRBV2 and TRBJ1-3, reads EPEVTQTPSHQVTQMGQEVILRCVPISNHLYFYWYRQILGQKVEFLVSFYNNEISEKSEIFDDQFSVERPDGSNFTLKIRSTKLEDSAMYFCASSEERAAGNTIYFGEGSWLTVV.

This sequence joins TRBV7-6 and TRBJ2-1, with unresolved D. V was pared by 3 bases and J by 7 bases, with 10 bases between. Germline V gene sequence: CDR1 SGHVS, CDR2 FNYEAQ. This CDR3 contains 13 residues. The CDR3 DNA is TGTGCCAGCAGCTTCGGTACTCAAAATGAGCAGTTCTTC. This encodes CASSFGTQNEQFF. Looking up the rest from reference TRBV7-6 and TRBJ2-1 gives the full variable domain: GAGVSQSPRYKVTKRGQDVALRCDPISGHVSLYWYRQALGQGPEFLTYFNYEAQQDKSGLPNDRFSAERPEGSISTLTIQRTEQRDSAMYRCASSFGTQNEQFFGPGTRLTVL.

This clone occurred once. An end of the junction does not agree with germline; a read error may underlie this. The chain combines TRBV5-1 with TRBJ2-7; either TRBD1 or TRBD2 may supply D (5 bases each). The CDR3 covers 15 residues. Germline CDR1 and CDR2: SGHRS and YFSETQ. The CDR3 bases are TGCGCCAGCAGCTTGGTGGGGGTGGTCTCCCACGAGCAGTACTTC. It codes for CASSLVGVVSHEQYF. Based on the CDR3 plus reference TRBV5-1 and TRBJ2-7, the full variable domain is KAGVTQTPRYLIKTRGQQVTLSCSPISGHRSVSWYQQTPGQGLQFLFEYFSETQRNKGNFPGRFSGRQFSNSRSEMNVSTLELGDSALYLCASSLVGVVSHEQYFGPGTRLTVT.

This chain connects TRBV2 to TRBJ1-3, with TRBD1 as a possible D gene (5 bases). Trimming stripped 1 base from V and 2 bases from J, with 6 bases between. The CDR3 contains 14 residues. Germline V gene data show CDR1 as SNHLY and CDR2 as FYNNEI. In nucleotides, the CDR3 is TGTGCCAGCAGTGAAGGGGGGACTGGAAACACCATATATTTT. It codes for CASSEGGTGNTIYF.

The sample holds a few counts of this clone. The chain carries TRBV4-1 and TRBJ1-2, with 7 bases fitting TRBD1. There are 15 residues in the CDR3. Unmatched junction bases numbered 13, after V lost 4 bases and J lost 8 bases. Germline CDR1 and CDR2: MGHRA and YSYEKL. The CDR3 DNA sequence: TGCGCCAGCAGCCGGGTTGGACAGGAGGTCGGGGGCTACACCTTC. Translation: CASSRVGQEVGGYTF.

The chain links TRBV18 to TRBJ1-2; 8 bases align to TRBD1. Germline CDR1 is KGHSH and CDR2 is LQKENI. The CDR3 length is 17 residues. Trimming at V came to 3 bases and at J to 4 bases, leaving 13 bases not matched to a gene. CDR3 DNA sequence: TGTGCCAGCTCACCTCAAGGCGGGACAGGAGGAGGCTATGGCTACACCTTC. It encodes CASSPQGGTGGGYGYTF.

This sequence joins TRBV5-1 and TRBJ2-6; a possible D gene is TRBD1 (6 bases). V lost 2 bases, J lost 4 bases, and 10 bases lay in between. Germline V gene sequence: CDR1 SGHRS, CDR2 YFSETQ. The CDR3 consists of 15 residues. CDR3 protein: CASSFSGVGANVLTF. DNA for the CDR3: TGCGCCAGCAGCTTTTCAGGGGTAGGGGCCAACGTCCTGACTTTC.

The chain joins TRBV18 to TRBJ1-1; 7 nucleotides line up with TRBD1. This CDR3 is built from 21 residues. V was clipped by 2 bases and J by 4 bases; unmatched bases: 25. From germline, CDR1 is KGHSH and CDR2 LQKENI. CDR3 loop: CASSPTPLWAQGGEERTEAFF. DNA for the CDR3: TGTGCCAGCTCACCAACTCCGCTTTGGGCTCAGGGGGGCGAGGAGCGCACTGAAGCTTTCTTT. Full variable domain (rest looked up from reference TRBV18 and TRBJ1-1): NAGVMQNPRHLVRRRGQEARLRCSPMKGHSHVYWYRQLPEEGLKFMVYLQKENIIDESGMPKERFSAEFPKEGPSILRIQQVVRGDSAAYFCASSPTPLWAQGGEERTEAFFGQGTRLTVV.

The rearrangement joins TRBV11-3 to TRBJ2-3; TRBD2 matches at 14 bases. This CDR3 is built from 16 residues. The J segment lost 5 bases and the V segment lost 5 bases, leaving 6 bases of the junction unmatched. CDR1 is SGHNT, CDR2 YENEEA, per germline. The CDR3 loop reads CASSTGLAGGQDTQYF. As DNA, the CDR3 is TGTGCCAGCAGCACCGGACTAGCGGGAGGCCAAGATACGCAGTATTTT. Full variable domain (missing parts from reference TRBV11-3 and TRBJ2-3): EAGVVQSPRYKIIEKKQPVAFWCNPISGHNTLYWYLQNLGQGPELLIRYENEEAVDDSQLPKDRFSAERLKGVDSTLKIQPAELGDSAVYLCASSTGLAGGQDTQYFGPGTRLTVL.

The gene calls are TRBV6-5 and TRBJ2-7; 10 bases are a match to TRBD1. The CDR3 runs to 15 residues. The ends lost 6 bases at V and 6 bases at J; junction bases unmatched: 11. CDR1 is MNHEY, CDR2 SVGAGI, per germline. This CDR3 is CASRITGTGDTEQYF. The CDR3 bases are TGTGCCAGCAGGATCACCGGGACAGGGGATACCGAGCAGTACTTC.

This sequence joins TRBV7-2 and TRBJ2-7; D not certain. The CDR3 runs 15 residues. From germline, CDR1 is SGHTA and CDR2 FQGNSA. Between the trimmed V and J ends, which lost 5 bases and 1 base, there was a span of 15 bases. The chain's CDR3 is CASSTLGVGSYEQYF. As DNA, the CDR3 is TGTGCCAGCAGCACCCTTGGGGTAGGATCCTACGAGCAGTACTTC.

V gene TRBV6-1 combines with J gene TRBJ1-5; TRBD1 matches 11 bases. Germline assignment: CDR1 MNHNS and CDR2 SASEGT. CDR3 length: 14 amino acids. Unmatched junction bases numbered 2, after V lost 5 bases and J lost 5 bases. The DNA of the CDR3 is TGTGCCAGCAGTATGGGACAGGGGGATCAGCCCCAGCATTTT. Protein: CASSMGQGDQPQHF.

In this sample, this clone turned up once. The chain carries TRBV5-1 and TRBJ2-5; 9 bases match TRBD1. This CDR3 has 15 residues. In germline, CDR1 is SGHRS, CDR2 YFSETQ. The V and J ends lost 2 bases and 2 bases, in that order; junction bases with no gene match: 4. CDR3 DNA sequence: TGCGCCAGCAGCTTACAGGGGGCCGTTCAAGAGACCCAGTACTTC. Translated, it gives CASSLQGAVQETQYF.

This rearrangement joins TRBV29-1 to TRBJ2-3, with D perhaps matching TRBD1 (6 bases). V lost 3 bases to trimming and J lost 6 bases, with 10 bases between them. CDR1 is SQVTM and CDR2 is ANQGSEA in the germline V gene. This CDR3 has 12 amino acids. CDR3 amino acids: CSVDRGEDTQYF. In DNA form, the CDR3 reads TGCAGCGTTGACAGGGGCGAGGATACGCAGTATTTT.

The rearrangement joins TRBV28 to TRBJ1-5, with 10 bases matching TRBD1. With 5 bases clipped from V and 3 bases from J, the junction kept 10 bases outside the gene matches. The CDR3 has 17 residues. Germline V gene data show CDR1 as MDHEN and CDR2 as SYDVKM. This CDR3 is CASSPHPGTGVNQPQHF. The CDR3, as DNA: TGTGCCAGCAGTCCTCACCCCGGGACAGGGGTCAATCAGCCCCAGCATTTT.

The chain employs TRBV7-7 and TRBJ2-5; 14 positions agree with TRBD2. The CDR3 extends over 15 amino acids. Unmatched junction bases numbered 4, after V lost 6 bases and J lost 4 bases. The germline gives CDR1 SSHAT, CDR2 FNYEAQ (reference sequence). CDR3 sequence (DNA): TGTGCCAGCAGTTCGGGACTAGCGGGAGTAGAGACCCAGTACTTC. Translating gives CASSSGLAGVETQYF.

The chain carries TRBV7-8 and TRBJ2-2; D gene ambiguous. Germline CDR1 reads SGHVS; CDR2 reads FQNEAQ. The CDR3 covers 16 residues. Trimming stripped 4 bases from V and 0 bases from J, with 12 bases between. CDR3 sequence reads: CASSSRRSPNTGELFF. The CDR3 DNA follows: TGTGCCAGCAGCTCCCGACGGAGCCCGAACACCGGGGAGCTGTTTTTT.

The CDR3 is CASSYSRAAYEQYF. The CDR3 DNA is TGTGCCAGCAGTTACTCTAGGGCGGCTTACGAGCAGTACTTC. V gene TRBV6-5 combines with J gene TRBJ2-5, with D unclear. The assigned J gene may be wrong: the sequence end matches TRBJ2-7 better. CDR1 is MNHEY, CDR2 SVGAGI, per germline. The CDR3 totals 14 residues.

This clone was seen a single time. The chain has TRBV5-1 and TRBJ2-1; 9 nucleotides line up with TRBD1. Germline loops: CDR1 SGHRS, CDR2 YFSETQ. This CDR3 contains 13 residues. V shed 5 bases and J 10 bases; nucleotides not matched to a gene: 7. CDR3 region: CASSNTGGGEQFF. The CDR3 DNA reads TGCGCCAGCAGTAATACAGGGGGCGGAGAGCAGTTCTTC.

The CDR3 spells CASSLGTSGINTGELFF. The CDR3 nucleotides read TGCGCCAGCAGCTTAGGGACTAGCGGGATTAACACCGGGGAGCTGTTTTTT. The chain couples TRBV5-1 to TRBJ2-2; TRBD2 matches at 13 bases. The CDR3 extends over 17 amino acids. The ends lost 2 bases at V and 2 bases at J; junction bases unmatched: 3. The germline CDR1 and CDR2 sequences are SGHRS and YFSETQ.